This T cell receptor (beta chain) originates from a study of shared clonotypes between healthy human individuals. Overall study results and limits: Depth was large, yet rarefaction showed that sorted-subset sequencing was incomplete. Read depth was anticipated to influence clonotype sharing among donors.

CDR1 is MNHNS and CDR2 is SASEGT in the germline V gene. The CDR3 loop spans 15 amino acids. V lost 2 bases, J lost 0 bases, and 4 bases stayed unmatched. Sequencing used immunoSEQ multiplex PCR; TCRdb keeps in-frame clones, though not all of them. The data show 1.5 million to 2.5 million clones, approximately 94% seen once. Points on this clone: Its antigen is currently unknown.

Naive CD8 cells lacked CD45RO, underwent positive selection for CCR7 and left out terminally differentiated effector memory CD45RA+ cells. The chain is built from TRBV6-1 and TRBJ2-7; 7 bases align to TRBD2. The TCR was taken from a man in his late teens or twenties in good health. The sample consisted of naive CD8+ T cells sorted from blood. The CDR3: CASSELWGGSYEQYF. In DNA, the CDR3 is TGTGCCAGCAGTGAATTGTGGGGGGGCTCCTACGAGCAGTACTTC.